This TCR beta chain was recovered during a study of prognosis after radiotherapy for stage I lung cancer. Whole-study findings and limits: Reports indicated that TRBV and TRBJ gene usage differed between patients with and without metastases, including differences in roughly 10 V and a couple of J genes after SBRT.

The genomic DNA TCR beta CDR3 region underwent two rounds of multiplex PCR. Each TRBV and TRBJ gene had its own primer in the first PCR round. TCRdb processed the multiplex PCR reads anew with MiXCR; each CDR3 protein has one entry. The data contain tens of thousands of distinct CDR3 sequences, about 32% of them seen just once; the ten biggest clones take up roughly 34%. This clonotype was observed a single time. Its cognate antigen is unknown. V was pared by 4 bases and J by 6 bases, with 17 bases between. The germline V gene has CDR1 SGHRS and CDR2 YFSETQ. This CDR3 has 15 residues. The clonotype was recovered from a donor of 50 years or more with non-small cell lung cancer. The J gene is TRBJ2-1, the V gene TRBV5-1; TRBD1 might be the D (6 bases). This material consisted of PBMCs, taken before or after stereotactic body radiation therapy (not recorded which). The chain's CDR3 is CASSRTVHRSNEQFF. In DNA form, the CDR3 reads TGCGCCAGCAGCAGGACAGTTCACCGGAGCAATGAGCAGTTCTTC.